This is a list of T cell receptor beta chains from one sample in a study of T cell responses to AZD1222 COVID-19 vaccine. Method: immunoSEQ multiplex PCR; TCRdb's copy keeps in-frame clones and lacks some. The table includes 120,000 to 150,000 clones, 92% detected once. The sample was peripheral blood, taken on day 0 of AZD1222 vaccination. The origin of the receptors is an adult in good health. The CDR3 runs from the conserved cysteine through the conserved F or W. Each record gives: V gene, D gene, J gene, clone size, CDR3 protein, CDR3 DNA. The D gene is left open where the match is weak. Some rows have no size entry. The others give once, few or many, or a class for an expanded clone.

TRBV5-5	.	TRBJ1-5	.	CASSFLGSNQPQHF	TGTGCCAGCAGCTTTTTAGGGAGCAATCAGCCCCAGCATTTT
TRBV6-5	.	TRBJ2-5	.	CASSYADGTQETQYF	TGTGCCAGCAGTTACGCGGACGGGACTCAAGAGACCCAGTACTTC
TRBV6-4	.	TRBJ1-6	.	CASSDGRTVNSPLHF	TGTGCCAGCAGTGACGGAAGGACAGTCAATTCACCCCTCCACTTT
TRBV7-8	TRBD1	TRBJ1-1	.	CASSELRGLEAFF	TGTGCCAGCAGTGAACTTAGGGGGCTCGAAGCTTTCTTT
TRBV6-1	.	TRBJ2-1	.	CASSEATIDEQFF	TGTGCCAGCAGTGAAGCCACCATCGATGAGCAGTTCTTC
TRBV6-5	.	TRBJ1-2	.	CASIAVSGYTF	TGTGCCAGCATTGCGGTATCTGGCTACACCTTC
TRBV7-6	TRBD1	TRBJ1-1	.	CASSSGQGAETFF	TGTGCCAGCAGCTCCGGACAGGGGGCGGAAACTTTCTTT
TRBV28	TRBD2	TRBJ2-7	.	CASTLGLAGVAYEQYF	TGTGCCAGCACCCTGGGACTAGCGGGAGTAGCGTACGAGCAGTACTTC
TRBV10-2	.	TRBJ2-1	.	CASDSGASYNEQFF	TGCGCCAGTGATAGCGGAGCCTCCTACAATGAGCAGTTCTTC
TRBV29-1	.	TRBJ2-3	once	CSVEPRTDTQYF	TGCAGCGTTGAACCCCGCACAGATACGCAGTATTTT
TRBV10-3	.	TRBJ1-6	.	CASSPTGDSPLHF	TGTGCTTCAAGCCCGACGGGGGATTCACCCCTCCACTTT
TRBV12-3/TRBV12-4	.	TRBJ2-7	.	CASSFLAYEQYF	TGTGCCAGCAGTTTTTTAGCCTACGAGCAGTACTTC
TRBV19	TRBD2	TRBJ2-2	.	CASSTRTSGRANTGELFF	TGTGCCAGTAGTACCCGGACTAGCGGGAGGGCGAACACCGGGGAGCTGTTTTTT
TRBV29-1	.	TRBJ2-7	once	CSVEDDRPYEQYF	TGCAGCGTTGAAGACGATAGGCCCTACGAGCAGTACTTC
TRBV30	.	TRBJ2-2	.	CAWSVRVRETGELFF	TGTGCCTGGAGTGTACGAGTGAGGGAGACCGGGGAGCTGTTTTTT
TRBV24-1	.	TRBJ1-2	.	CATSDVDGAKVGYTF	TGTGCCACCAGTGATGTCGACGGCGCCAAGGTTGGCTACACCTTC
TRBV10-2	TRBD1	TRBJ1-5	.	CASSLQGGNQPQHF	TGCGCCAGCAGTTTACAGGGGGGAAATCAGCCCCAGCATTTT
TRBV7-9	TRBD2	TRBJ2-7	.	CASSLGGSPYEQYF	TGTGCCAGCAGCTTAGGCGGGAGTCCCTACGAGCAGTACTTC
TRBV28	TRBD1	TRBJ1-5	.	CASSPGLGQGNQPQHF	TGTGCCAGCAGCCCCGGACTCGGACAGGGGAATCAGCCCCAGCATTTT
TRBV30	.	TRBJ1-6	.	CAWSVKASRNNSPLHF	TGTGCCTGGAGTGTCAAGGCATCAAGGAATAATTCACCCCTCCACTTT
TRBV7-3	TRBD2	TRBJ2-5	.	CASSQASGRGETQYF	TGTGCCAGCAGCCAAGCTAGCGGGAGAGGAGAGACCCAGTACTTC
TRBV6-2/TRBV6-3	.	TRBJ2-3	.	CASSRTTGTGTDTQYF	TGTGCCAGCAGCCGTACAACAGGGACGGGCACAGATACGCAGTATTTT
TRBV19	.	TRBJ1-1	.	CASSISQASEAFF	TGTGCCAGTAGTATATCACAGGCTTCGGAAGCTTTCTTT
TRBV15	.	TRBJ1-5	once	CATSTDLRGPQPQHF	TGTGCCACCAGCACCGATCTGAGGGGTCCGCAGCCCCAGCATTTT
TRBV6-5	.	TRBJ2-3	.	CASSPSGDTQYF	TGTGCCAGCAGCCCCTCGGGGGATACGCAGTATTTT
TRBV19	.	TRBJ1-4	.	CASSGADATNEKLFF	TGTGCCAGTTCGGGGGCGGACGCAACTAATGAAAAACTGTTTTTT
TRBV28	.	TRBJ1-2	.	CASSEPGVYGYTF	TGTGCCAGCAGTGAGCCAGGGGTCTATGGCTACACCTTC
TRBV7-9	.	TRBJ2-5	.	CASSPTGRETQYF	TGTGCCAGCAGCCCGACAGGGAGGGAGACCCAGTACTTC
TRBV30	.	TRBJ2-1	.	CAWSVPKGVYNEQFF	TGTGCCTGGAGTGTACCTAAAGGGGTTTACAATGAGCAGTTCTTC
TRBV28	.	TRBJ2-4	once	CASSSTFRDFAKNIQYF	TGTGCCAGCAGTTCCACCTTTCGGGATTTTGCCAAAAACATTCAGTACTTC